The 24 T cell receptor beta chains below come from one sample, sequenced in a study of vaccination effects on CD4 cells after COVID-19. Antigen-specific CD4+ T cell clonotypes were called by their expansion after viral peptide-pool culture in ViraFEST. Investigators separated out CD4+ T cells once 10 days of culture had passed. All study participants received two doses of BNT162b2 or mRNA-1273 vaccine. These receptors have no identified antigens. Only in-frame clones appear in the TCRdb table, and some are missing; sequencing was by immunoSEQ multiplex PCR. The data contain about 46,000 clones, about 70% of them singletons. This sample comprised CD4+ T cells from PBMCs cultured with HCoV-OC43 spike peptides, obtained after COVID-19 vaccination. The subset is: HCoV-OC43 spike overlapping peptide pool stimulation. These receptors all come from a human donor who received a COVID-19 vaccine.

J is TRBJ2-7 and V is TRBV7-8; D not certain. The CDR3 has 15 amino acids. The V end was cut by 1 base, the J end by 2 bases, with 12 bases between. Looked up from germline, CDR1 is SGHVS and CDR2 is FQNEAQ. The CDR3 DNA follows: TGTGCCAGCAGCTTAGGTCGACTCCCGACCTACGAGCAGTACTTC. Its protein product is CASSLGRLPTYEQYF.

The chain recombines TRBV23-1 with TRBJ2-5; 8 bases are shared with TRBD1. TRBV23-1 is designated an ORF whose function remains uncertain. The CDR3 runs 14 residues. V shed 2 bases and J 2 bases; nucleotides not matched to a gene: 1. CDR3 DNA sequence: TGCGCCAGCAGTCAAAGGGACAGGCAAGAGACCCAGTACTTC. Translating it yields CASSQRDRQETQYF.

The rearrangement joins TRBV6-2 or TRBV6-3 to TRBJ1-1, with TRBD1 identical over 7 bases. With V trimmed by 4 bases and J by 1 base, 3 bases remained unmatched. CDR1 and CDR2 (germline): MNHEY, SVGEGT. The CDR3 has 14 residues. In nucleotides, the CDR3 is TGTGCCAGCAGTTTCGGGACAGCGAACACTGAAGCTTTCTTT. Protein: CASSFGTANTEAFF.

This chain links TRBV7-9 with TRBJ1-1; D may be TRBD1 (5 bases). The CDR3 has 15 amino acids. Germline CDR1 and CDR2: SEHNR and FQNEAQ (reference sequence). Between the trimmed V and J ends, which lost 5 bases and 2 bases, there was a span of 15 bases. The CDR3 is CASSITGRLNTEAFF. The CDR3 coding sequence is TGTGCCAGCAGCATAACGGGACGGCTAAACACTGAAGCTTTCTTT.

J is TRBJ2-2 and V is TRBV6-5; tentative D call: TRBD2 (6 bases). V lost 2 bases and J 1 base, leaving 8 bases between the germline ends. Germline lookup yields CDR1 MNHEY and CDR2 SVGAGI. CDR3 length: 15 residues. CDR3 loop: CASSYGRENTGELFF. CDR3 nucleotide sequence: TGTGCCAGCAGTTACGGGCGGGAGAACACCGGGGAGCTGTTTTTT.

The chain has TRBV10-1 and TRBJ1-5; possible D gene TRBD1, 6 bases. Germline CDR1 reads WNHNN; CDR2 reads SYGVQD (reference sequence). Trimming removed 1 base from V and 6 bases from J, with 13 bases in between. The CDR3 has 15 residues. CDR3 amino acids: CASSEYREDSQPQHF. The CDR3 nucleotides are TGCGCCAGCAGTGAGTACAGGGAGGACAGTCAGCCCCAGCATTTT.

The rearrangement links TRBV9 to TRBJ2-3; no clear D. This CDR3 has 16 amino acids. Trimming shortened V by 0 bases and J by 0 bases, and 11 bases separated the two germline ends. From germline, CDR1 is SGDLS and CDR2 YYNGEE. CDR3 protein: CASSVGLWQSTDTQYF. CDR3 in DNA: TGTGCCAGCAGCGTAGGTTTGTGGCAAAGCACAGATACGCAGTATTTT. Supplemented by reference TRBV9 and TRBJ2-3, the full variable domain reads DSGVTQTPKHLITATGQRVTLRCSPRSGDLSVYWYQQSLDQGLQFLIQYYNGEERAKGNILERFSAQQFPDLHSELNLSSLELGDSALYFCASSVGLWQSTDTQYFGPGTRLTVL.

V and J are TRBV10-3 and TRBJ2-2; D not certain. Trimming cost V 8 bases and J 4 bases, with 20 bases left between them. CDR3 length: 16 residues. Germline CDR1 and CDR2: ENHRY and SYGVKD. The CDR3 sequence is CAIRPTDGPRTGELFF. CDR3 nucleotides: TGTGCCATCCGACCCACGGACGGCCCTCGCACCGGGGAGCTGTTTTTT.

The V gene is TRBV7-9, the J gene TRBJ2-1; D not resolved. The V end lost 5 bases, the J end lost 8 bases, and 16 bases lay between the germline ends. The CDR3 covers 14 residues. From germline, CDR1 is SEHNR and CDR2 FQNEAQ (reference sequence). The CDR3 sequence is CASSRVVIIDEQFF. CDR3 DNA: TGTGCCAGCAGCAGGGTAGTCATTATCGATGAGCAGTTCTTC.

CDR3 in amino acids: CASSWRTSGQETQYF. In DNA, the CDR3 is TGCGCCAGCAGCTGGCGGACTAGCGGACAAGAGACCCAGTACTTC. The rearrangement joins TRBV5-1 to TRBJ2-5; TRBD2 aligns across 10 bases. J lost 2 bases, V lost 3 bases, and 4 bases had no gene match. The germline gives CDR1 SGHRS, CDR2 YFSETQ. The CDR3 has 15 amino acids.

The rearrangement joins TRBV30 to TRBJ2-7; 7 bases align to TRBD2. With 5 bases clipped from V and 4 bases from J, the junction kept 8 bases outside the gene matches. Germline CDR1 and CDR2: GTSNPN and SVGIG (reference sequence). This CDR3 contains 13 residues. DNA of the CDR3: TGTGCCTGGGGCTGGGGGGGGGTTTACGAGCAGTACTTC. This sequence encodes CAWGWGGVYEQYF.

The chain joins TRBV4-2 to TRBJ2-7, with D tentatively TRBD2 (5 bases). Per the germline V gene, CDR1 is LGHNA and CDR2 is YNFKEQ. With 0 bases removed from V and 0 bases from J, the gap between germline ends came to 9 bases. The CDR3 consists of 15 residues. The CDR3: CASSQEEGSSYEQYF. In DNA form, the CDR3 reads TGTGCCAGCAGCCAAGAAGAGGGTAGCTCCTACGAGCAGTACTTC.

This clone has a handful of counts. DNA for the CDR3: TGTGCCTGGAGTCCTTCCGGCTCTCGCTCCTACGAGCAGTACTTC. Translation: CAWSPSGSRSYEQYF. The J gene is TRBJ2-7, the V gene TRBV30; no clear D gene. The ends were cut back, 2 bases at V and 0 bases at J, with 14 bases in the middle. The CDR3 is 15 amino acids. Germline V lookup: CDR1 GTSNPN, CDR2 SVGIG (reference sequence).

The chain couples TRBV7-9 to TRBJ1-1; D possibly corresponds to TRBD1 (5 bases). The CDR3 loop spans 16 amino acids. The V gene's germline CDR1 is SEHNR and CDR2 FQNEAQ (reference sequence). Between the trimmed V and J ends, which lost 4 bases and 1 base, there was a span of 16 bases. CDR3 residues: CASSSGGGPTNTEAFF. The CDR3 DNA reads TGTGCCAGCAGCTCTGGGGGTGGGCCCACGAACACTGAAGCTTTCTTT.

Points on this clone: Other DNA sequences in the sample encode the same CDR3. J is TRBJ1-2 and V is TRBV5-1; 8 bases are shared with TRBD1. Germline CDR1 is SGHRS and CDR2 is YFSETQ. J was trimmed by 6 bases and V by 4 bases; bases with no gene match: 5. The CDR3 consists of 13 residues. In DNA form, the CDR3 reads TGCGCCAGCAGCCTAGGACAGGGTGATGGCTACACCTTC. As protein: CASSLGQGDGYTF.

The genes are TRBV2 and TRBJ1-1, with 8 bases lining up with TRBD1. V lost 0 bases and J lost 1; bases outside the gene matches: 1. The CDR3 runs to 15 residues. Germline V CDR1 and CDR2: SNHLY, FYNNEI. CDR3 DNA sequence: TGTGCCAGCAGTGAAGCAGGACAGGGGAACACTGAAGCTTTCTTT. Protein sequence: CASSEAGQGNTEAFF. The full variable domain, in which reference TRBV2 and TRBJ1-1 provide the parts outside the CDR3, is EPEVTQTPSHQVTQMGQEVILRCVPISNHLYFYWYRQILGQKVEFLVSFYNNEISEKSEIFDDQFSVERPDGSNFTLKIRSTKLEDSAMYFCASSEAGQGNTEAFFGQGTRLTVV.

This chain links TRBV3-1 (or the pseudogene TRBV3-2) with TRBJ1-1; no clear D gene. The CDR3 is 14 residues long. Between the trimmed V and J ends, which lost 1 base and 10 bases, there was a span of 16 bases. The germline V gene has CDR1 LGHDT and CDR2 YNNKEL (reference sequence). CDR3 in amino acids: CASSQVYEGSGAFF. CDR3 nucleotide sequence: TGTGCCAGCAGCCAAGTTTATGAGGGATCGGGAGCTTTCTTT.

The chain couples TRBV5-1 to TRBJ1-5; possibly TRBD1 for D (5 bases). Trimming cost V 1 base and J 4 bases, with 12 bases left between them. Germline V gene lookup returns CDR1 SGHRS and CDR2 YFSETQ. The length of the CDR3 is 15 residues. CDR3 nucleotides: TGCGCCAGCAGCTTGAAGGCAGGGAGAAATCAGCCCCAGCATTTT. Its protein is CASSLKAGRNQPQHF.

The rearrangement links TRBV2 to TRBJ1-1, with 8 bases lining up with TRBD1. From germline, CDR1 is SNHLY and CDR2 FYNNEI. V was clipped by 9 bases and J by 4 bases; unmatched bases: 10. CDR3 size: 14 residues. Written as DNA, the CDR3 is TGTGCCAGTACCGGGACAGGAATATTCACTGAAGCTTTCTTT. Protein product: CASTGTGIFTEAFF. Filled out from reference TRBV2 and TRBJ1-1, the complete variable domain reads EPEVTQTPSHQVTQMGQEVILRCVPISNHLYFYWYRQILGQKVEFLVSFYNNEISEKSEIFDDQFSVERPDGSNFTLKIRSTKLEDSAMYFCASTGTGIFTEAFFGQGTRLTVV.

About this clone: A much larger clone lies a single base off, so this may be a read error. The rearrangement joins TRBV3-1 (or the pseudogene TRBV3-2) to TRBJ1-2, with 7 bases matching TRBD1. The J segment lost 3 bases and the V segment lost 4 bases, leaving 2 bases of the junction unmatched. The CDR3 has 13 amino acids. Per germline, CDR1 LGHDT and CDR2 YNNKEL (reference sequence). The CDR3 nucleotides read TGTGCCAGCAGCCCCGGACAGGACTATGGCTACACCTTC. It is translated as CASSPGQDYGYTF.

This clone is a singleton in its sample. V gene TRBV19 combines with J gene TRBJ2-2; maybe TRBD1 (5 bases). The germline V and J ends were trimmed by 5 bases and 0 bases, with 10 bases remaining between them. The CDR3 length is 15 residues. The germline gives CDR1 LNHDA, CDR2 SQIVND (reference sequence). In nucleotides, the CDR3 is TGTGCCAGTAGTCAAGGACAAGCGAACACCGGGGAGCTGTTTTTT. Protein sequence: CASSQGQANTGELFF.

The gene calls are TRBV27 and TRBJ1-5, with D tentatively TRBD1 (5 bases). V lost 6 bases and J lost 7, with 19 bases in between. Germline-derived CDR1 and CDR2 are MNHEY and SMNVEV (reference sequence). This CDR3 is 15 amino acids long. Here the CDR3 reads CASSRNRQPQQPQHF. The CDR3 bases are TGTGCCAGCAGCAGGAACCGACAGCCTCAACAGCCCCAGCATTTT.

The chain is built from TRBV18 and TRBJ1-4; 8 bases align to TRBD1. The CDR3 is 16 amino acids. The junction had 9 bases not matched to a gene; V was cut back by 2 bases and J by 7 bases. CDR1 KGHSH and CDR2 LQKENI come from the germline V gene. CDR3 in amino acids: CASSPGSDRASEKLFF. CDR3 bases: TGTGCCAGCTCACCAGGTTCGGACAGGGCTAGTGAAAAACTGTTTTTT. The whole variable domain, filled in from reference TRBV18 and TRBJ1-4, reads NAGVMQNPRHLVRRRGQEARLRCSPMKGHSHVYWYRQLPEEGLKFMVYLQKENIIDESGMPKERFSAEFPKEGPSILRIQQVVRGDSAAYFCASSPGSDRASEKLFFGSGTQLSVL.

In its sample, this clone was seen a few times. CDR3 nucleotides: TGTGCCAGTAGATCCGGGACAGGGTGGGGCTACACCTTC. As protein: CASRSGTGWGYTF. V and J are TRBV19 and TRBJ1-2; 9 nucleotides match TRBD1. The CDR3 is made up of 13 amino acids. Germline-derived CDR1 and CDR2 are LNHDA and SQIVND (reference sequence). J gave up 8 bases and V 6 bases, and 7 bases lay outside the gene matches.